Shown below are 5 T cell receptor beta chains from a single sample sequenced in a study of blood T cell repertoires in COVID-19. Only in-frame clones appear in the TCRdb table, and some are missing; sequencing was by immunoSEQ multiplex PCR. This table has hundreds of thousands of clones, approximately 80% appearing once. Source material: peripheral blood. These TCRs come from a woman aged 45-59 years with acute or convalescent COVID-19.

The gene calls are TRBV6-5 and TRBJ2-3; TRBD1 is a possible D gene (5 bases). Trimming took off 8 bases at V and 5 bases at J, with 14 bases between the two ends. Germline CDR1 is MNHEY and CDR2 is SVGAGI. The CDR3 totals 13 residues. CDR3 loop: CASDVDIGDTQYF. CDR3 sequence (DNA): TGTGCCAGCGACGTGGACATAGGAGATACGCAGTATTTT.

The chain couples TRBV7-2 to TRBJ1-2; TRBD1 matches at 8 bases. V was pared by 5 bases and J by 4 bases, with 9 bases of the junction left unmatched. The germline V gene has CDR1 SGHTA and CDR2 FQGNSA. The length of the CDR3 is 15 residues. DNA for the CDR3: TGTGCCAGCAGCGCGCCCCAGGGGGCCATCTATGGCTACACCTTC. Translation gives CASSAPQGAIYGYTF.

V gene TRBV24-1 combines with J gene TRBJ2-5; 13 bases are a match to TRBD2. The trim removed 7 bases at V and 3 bases at J, leaving 4 bases unmatched. The CDR3 totals 15 residues. Germline V gene data show CDR1 as KGHDR and CDR2 as SFDVKD. The CDR3 sequence: CATRGGLAGEETQYF. The CDR3 region has the DNA TGTGCCACCAGGGGAGGACTAGCGGGGGAAGAGACCCAGTACTTC.

J is TRBJ1-1 and V is TRBV4-1; D is perhaps TRBD1 (5 bases). The CDR3 covers 16 residues. Trimming cost V 3 bases and J 3 bases, with 17 bases left between them. Germline-derived CDR1 and CDR2 are MGHRA and YSYEKL. This CDR3 is CASSHGGERGYTEAFF. The CDR3 bases are TGCGCCAGCAGCCACGGGGGGGAACGAGGGTACACTGAAGCTTTCTTT.

This clone has a single count. The CDR3 region is CASSAGTSGRARETQYF. CDR3 sequence (DNA): TGCGCCAGCAGCGCCGGGACTAGCGGGAGGGCCCGGGAGACCCAGTACTTC. The chain couples TRBV5-1 to TRBJ2-5; the match to TRBD2 covers 16 bases. CDR1 SGHRS and CDR2 YFSETQ come from the germline V gene. V was clipped by 4 bases and J by 5 bases; unmatched bases: 8. The CDR3 sequence is 17 residues long.